Listed here are 12 T cell receptor beta chains from one sample, sequenced in a study of Ad26.COV2.S vaccination and SARS-CoV-2 variants. Treatment of the sample: around 19 received Ad26.COV2.S at low or high dose, single or two shots; a few received placebo; per-sample allocation not given. Day 63 after the first injection of vaccine or placebo was the sampling time. Measured with immunoSEQ multiplex PCR; TCRdb has only the in-frame clones, and not every one. In the table there are some 420,000 clones, over 75% of which are singletons. The sample consisted of peripheral blood, taken in a trial of Ad26.COV2.S vaccine versus placebo. The source of these receptors is a person between 18 and 59 years old who received the Ad26.COV2.S COVID-19 vaccine or a placebo.

The genes are TRBV18 and TRBJ2-2; the match to TRBD1 covers 8 bases. J was trimmed by 0 bases and V by 5 bases; bases with no gene match: 2. The CDR3 covers 15 residues. In germline, CDR1 is KGHSH, CDR2 LQKENI. CDR3 DNA sequence: TGTGCCAGCTCAGGACAGGGATCGAACACCGGGGAGCTGTTTTTT. Protein sequence: CASSGQGSNTGELFF.

The V gene is TRBV4-3, the J gene TRBJ1-3; D gene uncertain. There are 13 residues in the CDR3. CDR1 is LGHNA, CDR2 YSLEER, per germline. V lost 1 base to trimming and J lost 3 bases, with 4 bases between them. The CDR3 sequence: CASSQGGGNTIYF. For the CDR3, the DNA is TGCGCCAGCAGCCAAGGAGGTGGAAACACCATATATTTT.

The chain uses TRBV10-3 and TRBJ2-4; no reliable D call. The V gene's germline CDR1 is ENHRY and CDR2 SYGVKD. V shed 2 bases and J shed 3 bases, with 11 bases lying between them. The CDR3 consists of 15 residues. CDR3 nucleotide sequence: TGTGCCATCAGTGAGCGGCTCGCGGACAAAAACATTCAGTACTTC. Translation gives CAISERLADKNIQYF.

The J gene is TRBJ1-6, the V gene TRBV3-1 (or the pseudogene TRBV3-2), with D maybe TRBD1 (5 bases). From germline, CDR1 is LGHDT and CDR2 YNNKEL (reference sequence). V was shortened by 0 bases and J by 0 bases, with 9 bases between the two germline ends. The CDR3 sequence is 17 residues long. CDR3 region: CASSQDMGGSYNSPLHF. The CDR3 nucleotides are TGTGCCAGCAGCCAAGATATGGGGGGCTCCTATAATTCACCCCTCCACTTT.

The V gene is TRBV28, the J gene TRBJ1-3; TRBD1 agrees at 9 bases. Trimming took 6 bases from V and 3 from J; bases not matched to a gene: 3. CDR3 size: 14 residues. The germline gives CDR1 MDHEN, CDR2 SYDVKM. CDR3 coding DNA: TGTGCCAGCAGGGGACAGGGAGGTGGAAACACCATATATTTT. Encoded protein: CASRGQGGGNTIYF.

V usage is TRBV6-5 and J usage is TRBJ2-7; 7 bases are a match to TRBD1. The CDR3 consists of 15 residues. In germline, CDR1 is MNHEY, CDR2 SVGAGI. V lost 5 bases and J lost 4; bases outside the gene matches: 11. CDR3 loop: CASSPDRWKTYEQYF. Here the CDR3 DNA reads TGTGCCAGCAGTCCGGACAGGTGGAAGACTTACGAGCAGTACTTC.

The rearrangement links TRBV27 to TRBJ1-2; no clear D gene. CDR3 length: 13 amino acids. Germline V gene sequence: CDR1 MNHEY, CDR2 SMNVEV (reference sequence). V was pared by 3 bases and J by 7 bases, with 12 bases between. In nucleotides, the CDR3 is TGTGCCAGCAGTTTGTCGGGATCCAGTGGCTACACCTTC. This gives the protein CASSLSGSSGYTF.

In the case of this clone: Relative to the germline gene, one junction end is altered; a read error may explain this. The chain recombines TRBV6-5 with TRBJ1-1; D is ambiguous. This CDR3 has 14 residues. CDR1 is MNHEY and CDR2 is SVGAGI in the germline V gene. CDR3 region: CASSPATDRMRWIF. The CDR3 DNA reads TGTGCCAGCAGCCCCGCAACGGACCGGATGCGTTGGATCTTT.

The J gene is TRBJ2-3, the V gene TRBV5-1; 7 bases fit TRBD2. V dropped 7 bases and J dropped 0; count of bases not matched to a gene: 5. The CDR3 spans 14 residues. From germline, CDR1 is SGHRS and CDR2 YFSETQ. DNA for the CDR3: TGCGCCAGCGCCACTAGCGCTAGCACAGATACGCAGTATTTT. Its protein product is CASATSASTDTQYF. Together with reference TRBV5-1 and TRBJ2-3, the CDR3 gives the full variable domain: KAGVTQTPRYLIKTRGQQVTLSCSPISGHRSVSWYQQTPGQGLQFLFEYFSETQRNKGNFPGRFSGRQFSNSRSEMNVSTLELGDSALYLCASATSASTDTQYFGPGTRLTVL.

The chain carries TRBV2 and TRBJ2-5; D is unresolved. The CDR3 has 12 amino acids. V lost 6 bases to trimming and J lost 1 base, with 6 bases between them. CDR1 and CDR2 (germline): SNHLY, FYNNEI. CDR3 in DNA: TGTGCCAGCAGGGCAGGCCAAGAGACCCAGTACTTC. Its protein is CASRAGQETQYF.

The chain is built from TRBV2 and TRBJ2-2; tentatively, D is TRBD2 (6 bases). Trimming pared 6 bases from V and 1 base from J, leaving 15 bases between. CDR1 is SNHLY, CDR2 FYNNEI, per germline. This CDR3 has 16 amino acids. The CDR3 spells CASSWTGLMNTGELFF. In DNA, the CDR3 is TGTGCCAGCAGCTGGACGGGACTGATGAACACCGGGGAGCTGTTTTTT.

The chain carries TRBV7-8 and TRBJ1-2; D is uncertain. This CDR3 is built from 13 residues. Germline CDR1 reads SGHVS; CDR2 reads FQNEAQ. V was pared by 3 bases and J by 8 bases, with 13 bases between. The CDR3 loop reads CASSLGSAVGYTF. The CDR3 bases are TGTGCCAGCAGCTTGGGGTCGGCGGTAGGCTACACCTTC. Drawing the rest from reference TRBV7-8 and TRBJ1-2, the complete variable domain is GAGVSQSPRYKVAKRGQDVALRCDPISGHVSLFWYQQALGQGPEFLTYFQNEAQLDKSGLPSDRFFAERPEGSVSTLKIQRTQQEDSAVYLCASSLGSAVGYTFGSGTRLTVV.